This TCR beta chain was sequenced during a study of blood T cell repertoires in COVID-19. Trimming removed 5 bases at V and 9 bases at J, with 16 bases between. Germline CDR1 reads SQVTM; CDR2 reads ANQGSEA. The CDR3 consists of 12 residues. Generated by immunoSEQ multiplex PCR, the TCRdb table keeps only in-frame clones and is missing some. The sample comprises around 140,000 clones, 84% of which are singletons, and roughly 2.3% rests with the top ten. Source material: PBMCs or T cells enriched from blood (not recorded which). The TCR comes from a man in his forties with acute COVID-19. The chain combines TRBV29-1 with TRBJ1-2; no reliable D call. CDR3 sequence: CSVKGVAESYTF. The CDR3 bases are TGCAGCGTTAAGGGAGTCGCGGAGAGCTACACCTTC.